The text below deals with one T cell receptor beta chain. Its specificity is unknown. With 0 bases removed from V and 3 bases from J, the gap between germline ends came to 5 bases. Germline-derived CDR1 and CDR2 are MGHRA and YSYEKL. The CDR3 runs to 13 residues. This entry is derived from a study of T cell responses to AZD1222 COVID-19 vaccine. General observations from the study: The sample set comprised mostly white British donors with more females, and clonal diversity was possibly underestimated.

Assay: immunoSEQ multiplex PCR; the TCRdb copy retains only in-frame clones and omits some. The sample shows fewer than 200,000 clones, 85% to 95% of them seen only once. This sequence joins TRBV4-1 and TRBJ1-1, with D uncertain. The source is an adult in good health. This sample comprised peripheral blood, obtained on day 0 of AZD1222 vaccination. The CDR3 loop reads CASSQDPYTEAFF. As DNA, the CDR3 is TGCGCCAGCAGCCAAGATCCCTACACTGAAGCTTTCTTT.